The 9 T cell receptor beta chains reported below all come from one sample, sequenced in a study of blood T cell repertoires in COVID-19. Assay: immunoSEQ multiplex PCR; the TCRdb copy retains only in-frame clones and omits some. The sample lists around 160,000 clones, 75% to 90% seen once, with approximately 11% in the top ten. The sample taken for sequencing was peripheral blood. These receptors were obtained from a human donor in a cohort sampled during active COVID-19.

V gene TRBV30 combines with J gene TRBJ1-1; 9 bases are a match to TRBD1. J was trimmed by 0 bases and V by 0 bases; bases with no gene match: 11. Germline V CDR1 and CDR2: GTSNPN, SVGIG (reference sequence). The CDR3 has 18 amino acids. The CDR3 DNA sequence: TGTGCCTGGAGTGTACCGGGACAGGGACCGTTGATGAACACTGAAGCTTTCTTT. Translating it yields CAWSVPGQGPLMNTEAFF.

This clone was observed a handful of times. The same CDR3 also results from other DNA sequences found in this sample. The V gene is TRBV19, the J gene TRBJ1-1, with D possibly matching TRBD1 (5 bases). CDR1 LNHDA and CDR2 SQIVND come from the germline V gene (reference sequence). Trimming pared 3 bases from V and 11 bases from J, leaving 16 bases between. The CDR3 extends over 13 amino acids. The CDR3 sequence is CASSMIGGVGAFF. The DNA of the CDR3 is TGTGCCAGTAGTATGATCGGAGGGGTGGGGGCTTTCTTT.

V usage is TRBV12-3 or TRBV12-4 and J usage is TRBJ1-1; 7 bases line up with TRBD1. V shed 6 bases, J shed 3 bases, and the junction held 1 base outside the gene matches. The CDR3 has 12 amino acids. The CDR3 bases are TGTGCCAGCAGGACAGGGTACACTGAAGCTTTCTTT. It is translated as CASRTGYTEAFF.

The chain recombines TRBV19 with TRBJ1-2; D remains ambiguous. The CDR3 is 13 residues long. Germline V gene data show CDR1 as LNHDA and CDR2 as SQIVND (reference sequence). V lost 7 bases and J lost 2, with 11 bases in between. The CDR3, as DNA: TGTGCCAGTACCACGAACAACAACTATGGCTACACCTTC. Translation gives CASTTNNNYGYTF.

This clone was counted a few times. The V call is TRBV5-6, the J call TRBJ2-5; TRBD2 is a possible D gene (5 bases). The V end was cut by 4 bases, the J end by 7 bases, with 14 bases between. Per germline, CDR1 SGHDT and CDR2 YYEEEE. The CDR3 covers 13 residues. The CDR3 protein is CASSADNRGTQYF. For the CDR3, the DNA is TGTGCCAGCAGCGCTGACAACCGGGGGACCCAGTACTTC.

This chain joins TRBV21-1 and TRBJ2-1; TRBD2 is taken as the D call from the table, unchecked against the DNA. TRBV21-1 is given as a pseudogene. The CDR3 has 15 residues. The CDR3 reads CASSPPGGGRGEQFF. The CDR3 bases are TGTGCCAGCAGCCCTCCCGGGGGGGGTCGGGGTGAGCAGTTCTTC.

The chain joins TRBV5-1 to TRBJ2-3, with TRBD1 matching 9 bases. The germline gives CDR1 SGHRS, CDR2 YFSETQ. J was trimmed by 1 base and V by 1 base; bases with no gene match: 4. This CDR3 contains 16 residues. CDR3 amino acids: CASSLMGQGGTDTQYF. CDR3 in DNA: TGCGCCAGCAGCTTGATGGGACAGGGTGGCACAGATACGCAGTATTTT.

This clone occurred once. The V call is TRBV18, the J call TRBJ2-5; possible D gene TRBD1, 5 bases. V lost 1 base and J 5 bases, leaving 20 bases between the germline ends. Germline CDR1 reads KGHSH; CDR2 reads LQKENI. The CDR3 covers 17 residues. The DNA for the CDR3 is TGTGCCAGCTCACCACGCTTAGACCGTGGACCAGGGGAGACCCAGTACTTC. Its protein product is CASSPRLDRGPGETQYF.

The CDR3 DNA follows: TGTGCCAGCAGGGGATCGGGGGGCATGAACACTGAAGCTTTCTTT. Protein: CASRGSGGMNTEAFF. This chain joins TRBV6-5 and TRBJ1-1; possibly TRBD1 for D (6 bases). Trimming took off 6 bases at V and 0 bases at J, with 14 bases between the two ends. This CDR3 has 15 amino acids. Germline values: CDR1 MNHEY, CDR2 SVGAGI.